A selection of T cell receptor beta chains follows, all from one sample in a study of technical replicates of blood from several donors. Profiling relied on immunoSEQ multiplex PCR, and the TCRdb table lists in-frame clones only, not all of them. The table lists some 83,000 clones, just over 90% of them singletons. Sequencing was performed on T cells isolated from PBMCs. Receptor source: a human donor in good health. Each CDR3 is given with its conserved first and last residue.

>TRBV29-1|TRBJ2-5
CSVDSVRETQYF
>TRBV29-1|TRBJ1-1
CSVRSGQTNTEAFF
>TRBV29-1|TRBJ2-2
CSLRGNNTGELFF
>TRBV15|TRBJ2-7
CATSGRTAGEQYF
>TRBV18|TRBJ2-5
CASSPSLETQYF
>TRBV9|TRBJ2-2
CASSAQGTGELFF
>TRBV30|TRBJ1-5
CAWSGQDNQPQHF
>TRBV28|TRBJ1-4
CASSRAKPGKLFF
>TRBV5-1|TRBJ2-1
CASSRFGEVNEQFF
>TRBV6-1|TRBJ1-5
CASSEIGSRAQPQHF
>TRBV6-1|TRBJ1-6
CASSGPSSYNSPLHF
>TRBV2|TRBJ1-2
CASSESVRAADLYGYTF
>TRBV7-7|TRBJ2-2
CASRKDSYTGELFF
>TRBV28|TRBJ1-1
CASSLSHRGATEAFF
>TRBV6-1|TRBJ1-6
CASSDSTSSYNSPLHF
>TRBV7-2|TRBJ1-4
CASSRETGINEKLFF
>TRBV27|TRBJ2-1
CASSFQVYNEQFF
>TRBV11-1|TRBJ2-1
CASSLEFYRASYNEQFF
>TRBV11-3|TRBJ2-1
CASSLLQGVYNEQFF
>TRBV7-9|TRBJ2-7
CASSGGMNEQYF
>TRBV29-1|TRBJ2-1
CSVSRSPGHYNEQFF
>TRBV20-1|TRBJ1-2
CSARFPGGYTF
>TRBV6-1|TRBJ2-4
CASSGPGRGRVVHIQYF
>TRBV18|TRBJ1-1
CASSPTGQGIDTEAFF
>TRBV7-8|TRBJ2-7
CASRVLAGGEQYF
>TRBV5-1|TRBJ1-2
CASSTHQGNYGYTF
>TRBV5-6|TRBJ2-1
CASSLAGRQGGISEQFF
>TRBV19|TRBJ2-1
CASSYWQGSMYNEQFF
>TRBV6-5|TRBJ1-5
CASSTDRGLQPQHF
>TRBV9|TRBJ2-3
CASSARGTTSTDTQYF
>TRBV5-1|TRBJ1-3
CASSLGPSSGNTIYF
>TRBV5-6|TRBJ2-5
CASSLGGTRAYQETQYF
>TRBV5-4|TRBJ2-7
CASSATQGTEQYF
>TRBV9|TRBJ2-2
CASSLTGGLPPGELFF
>TRBV4-2|TRBJ2-3
CASSQLNRAVSTDTQYF
>TRBV28|TRBJ1-2
CASTLFPGDRKFGYTF
>TRBV7-9|TRBJ2-1
CASSPNGAFHEQFF
>TRBV25-1|TRBJ2-1
CASSVQNEQFF
>TRBV10-2|TRBJ2-7
CASSGTSSYEQYF
>TRBV6-1|TRBJ2-1
CASSEALGRNEQFF
>TRBV28|TRBJ2-7
CASSSAVGQGSAYEQYF
>TRBV9|TRBJ1-4
CASSVATGLANEKLFF
>TRBV30|TRBJ1-1
CAWSGGPEAFF
>TRBV6-5|TRBJ1-5
CASREQGASNQPQHF
>TRBV2|TRBJ1-5
CASSGGQGINQPQHF
>TRBV7-8|TRBJ2-7
CASGRNTFSYEQYF